Detailed here is one T cell receptor (beta chain). This clone has more than one count but fewer than ten. It lacks a known antigen. There are no base qualities to consult, and no much larger clone falls within one base. The germline V gene encodes CDR1 KGHSH and CDR2 LQKENI. Taken from cysteine to phenylalanine, the CDR3 has 15 residues. Here the CDR3 DNA is all that survives: 45 bases in frame from base 1. V lost 3 bases and J lost 0 bases, and the count of bases not matched to a germline gene is 2. Library construction relied on the immunoSEQ multiplex PCR assay. For the multiplex PCR, a mixture combining 60 forward primers for TCR Vbeta segments and 13 reverse primers for TCR Jbeta segments was used. The CDR3 region of rearranged TCR beta genes was amplified from genomic DNA by a multiplex PCR assay. The Illumina HiSeq System was used to sequence the amplified TCR beta libraries as 87-base-pair reads. For the original study's pipeline: In a later analysis, roughly 80 million unique TCR beta chains were counted across the roughly 670 repertoires, and roughly 11 million of these chains were shared by at least two donors. A nearest-neighbor algorithm error-corrected the raw reads and collapsed the reads into unique sequences, merging closely related sequences to remove PCR and sequencing errors. V, D and J gene segments were assigned by aligning CDR3 sequences to IMGT reference sequences. For a sequence to be retained, at least a six-nucleotide match to both a V gene segment and a J gene segment was required. A rearrangement counted as productive if the CDR3 had no stop codons and remained in frame with V and J, and every other rearrangement counted as non-productive. CDR3 was defined according to IMGT convention as the region running from the second conserved V-encoded cysteine to the conserved J-encoded phenylalanine. In an earlier analysis of roughly 610 of the donors, sequences lacking an unambiguous match to a single V gene segment were excluded. In an earlier analysis of approximately 590 of the donors, V segments were called functional above 56.7% productive rearrangements and were called segregating when the between-donor standard deviation exceeded 5%. A statistical classification framework was built for diagnosing cytomegalovirus status from the catalog of TCR beta chain sequences. In a later analysis, V and J genes were assigned by comparing TCR nucleotide sequences against IMGT/GENE-DB human TR gene sequences. The TCRdist pipeline was used in a later analysis to assign CDR3 sequences and most-parsimonious VDJ recombination scenarios. In a later analysis, each TCR beta chain was defined by its CDR3 amino acid sequence together with its V-gene family, and reads without a unique V-gene family were excluded. As a way to deal with suspected cross-contamination and a sequencing artifact, a later analysis dropped over 550 nucleotide sequences that were highly shared and had low generation probability. In a later analysis, a clonal expansion index for each public chain was calculated from normalized within-repertoire ranks of inferred template counts. A later analysis computed generation probabilities with a VDJ recombination model fitted to out-of-frame rearrangements, and checked the results against IGoR. In a later analysis, hypergeometric tests were used to score TCR-TCR, TCR-HLA and TCR-CMV co-occurrence, with a repertoire-size bias correction applied to TCR pairs. A later analysis estimated false discovery rates by permuting HLA or CMV assignments 20 times. A later analysis grouped co-occurring TCRs with DBSCAN, adding TCRdist sequence similarity when clustering within HLA-allele-positive subsets. Repertoires with fewer than 30,000 or more than 120,000 public chains were left out of co-occurrence clustering, as were a handful of repertoires with anomalous nucleotide sharing. In its TCRdb copy, this immuneACCESS table keeps in-frame sequences only and misses some clones. Where compared with another copy, unresolved V genes explain less than half of these, and the others have no known cause. V and J calls and clone size are as listed in that table; D and trimming were resolved from the DNA. Present in this sample are 90,000 to 130,000 clones, approximately 70% of which were seen just once. Around 10% of the sample is held by the ten biggest clonotypes.

The cohort consisted of 600 or so healthy bone marrow donors. At the time of sampling, all cohort members were nominally healthy, though unrecorded immune exposures were likely present. The donor was CMV seropositive and belonged to the group of about 290 seropositive cohort members. Each donor provided a peripheral blood sample, and peripheral blood mononuclear cells were used for TCR beta sequencing. The Qiagen DNeasy Blood Extraction Kit was used to extract genomic DNA from the blood cell samples. These data belong to a study of cytomegalovirus exposure and HLA in healthy donors (dated by TCRdb to 2016 to 2017). Regarding the study in general: In an earlier analysis of roughly 500 of the donors, under 300 Gb of sequence data and 90 million to 120 million unique TCR beta sequences from about 190 million T cells were reported. Around 320 gigabases of sequencing data and tens of millions of unique TCR sequences were included in an early release covering over 600 HLA-typed donors. The genetic ancestry cluster associated with self-reported Caucasian donors included roughly four fifths of the roughly 360 genotyped donors. The aim of the study was to test whether cataloging public T cell receptors could identify signatures of past pathogen exposure. The T cell repertoires of under 750 subjects were profiled by immunosequencing and related to cytomegalovirus serostatus. Along with the roughly 670-subject first cohort, a separate validation cohort of approximately 110 different subjects was used. High-throughput TCR immunosequencing, statistical association of individual TCRs with disease status, and machine learning were combined to predict cytomegalovirus infection status. In a later analysis, previously published TCR beta repertoires from 500 to 750 donors were re-analyzed and high-resolution HLA genotyping was added so that TCR occurrence patterns could be studied. The later analysis used no new phenotypic data to find candidate immune exposures, relying instead on TCR beta sequences and their occurrence across donors. An earlier analysis of approximately 500 of the donors applied high-throughput TCR beta sequencing to assess whether each TCR beta V gene segment acted as functional or pseudogenic. Donor age, sex, ethnicity and CMV serostatus were compiled alongside the repertoire data. Genome-wide SNP genotypes for about 60% of the 666 donors were used in a later genetic analysis, which treated that subset as a discovery cohort. All discovery cohort repertoires had been generated using a single sequencing platform. HLA typing included class I and class II loci at four-digit resolution. Typing coverage differed by locus: A, B, C, DRB1 and DQB1 were typed in roughly 620-640 donors, DQA1 in 522, DPA1 in around 600, and DPB1 in around 490. About five DR-DQ haplotypes were handled as single units for association and clustering, since linkage in the cohort was strong. Across approximately 400 genotyped donors of the cohort, an average of about 250,000 unique TCR beta nucleotide sequences per donor were sequenced, and roughly 20% of those sequences were non-productive. Broader findings and caveats from the paper: In a later genetic analysis, a missense DCLRE1C variant was associated with V-gene and J-gene trimming of TCR beta chains, and the association was replicated in an independent cohort. A later analysis associated 15,000 or so TCR beta sequences with specific HLA alleles at a false discovery rate of 0.05. Roughly uniform sequencing depth across donors was assumed in presence/absence analyses, although this assumption may not hold. Most CMV-associated TCR beta chains appeared to be HLA-restricted in a later analysis, and the HLA associations seemed to be driven largely by CMV exposure. Because counts were too low, roughly 18 rarely observed V segments, including chromosome 9 orphons, were left out of the earlier analysis of some 600 of the donors. Correlated functional status among segregating V segments might reflect linkage disequilibrium, but an unknown experimental factor could not be ruled out. A further reported finding was that TCR beta sequences accurately predicted the HLA-A and HLA-B alleles for most subjects in the first cohort. This cohort had only TCR beta chains sequenced, and the lack of alpha or paired-chain data limited which features could be detected. The 87-base-pair reads could not distinguish some IMGT-functional V segments, including TRBV6-2 and TRBV6-3, so those segments were excluded. The study gave a list of 150 to 200 TCR beta chains associated with cytomegalovirus. Across donors, most TCR sequences were observed very rarely, whereas some public TCRs were present in many individuals. A cluster of highly shared sequence variants was judged likely to represent a technical artifact of the sequencing pipeline. Cytomegalovirus status was reported to be diagnosed by the classifier with high specificity and sensitivity in both the original and validation cohorts. In an earlier analysis of a few hundred of the donors, most TCR beta V segments were observed in productive rearrangements about 87% or about 30% of the time, broadly matching IMGT annotations. A later analysis reported that several top co-occurrence clusters appeared linked to parvovirus B19, influenza, CMV and Epstein-Barr virus. In a later genetic analysis, fewer N-insertions in productive TCRs were reported among donors in an Asian-associated ancestry cluster than the 666-donor mean. Compared with equally common non-associated chains, HLA-associated TCR beta chains in a later analysis were more clonally expanded and had lower generation probabilities. When HLA alleles, especially DR and DQ, strongly co-occurred, attributing TCR associations to individual alleles was difficult. It was suggested by the authors that the approach could potentially be generalized to other disease states and immunological phenotypes. Three of the identified cytomegalovirus-associated TCR beta chains were confirmed in vitro to be specific for cytomegalovirus antigens. HLA typing was unavailable for some donors at each locus, so association tests used only the typed subset. Immune exposure information for the cohort was limited to CMV serostatus. A later analysis found that TCR association rates varied across HLA loci, with DRB1 alleles showing the most associated TCRs and HLA-C alleles the fewest.

This TCR derives from a man younger than 45 in good health and CMV-seropositive. Recombination linked TRBV18 to TRBJ1-2; the central 9 bases match TRBD1. The sequencing input was PBMCs. The nucleotide sequence is given as TGTGCCAGCTCACCGGGACAGGGTTCTAACTATGGCTACACCTTC. This translates into CASSPGQGSNYGYTF. Reference TRBV18 and TRBJ1-2 genes cover what lies past the CDR3, so the full variable domain is NAGVMQNPRHLVRRRGQEARLRCSPMKGHSHVYWYRQLPEEGLKFMVYLQKENIIDESGMPKERFSAEFPKEGPSILRIQQVVRGDSAAYFCASSPGQGSNYGYTFGSGTRLTVV.